These T cell receptor beta chains were read from a single sample in a study of cytomegalovirus exposure and HLA in healthy donors. Libraries were prepared by immunoSEQ multiplex PCR; TCRdb keeps only in-frame clonotypes and omits some of them. This specimen shows 150,000 to 200,000 clones; the ten leading clones hold about 0.81%. The specimen was PBMCs. These receptors all stem from a woman under 30 in good health and CMV-seropositive. CDR3s leave out the opening cysteine and the closing phenylalanine or tryptophan. Each record gives: J gene, V gene, CDR3 length, CDR3 protein.

TRBJ2-1 TRBV6-1 10 AVRQDPNEQF
TRBJ2-7 TRBV18 14 ASSSSSGATSYEQY
TRBJ2-3 TRBV4-1 16 ASTRDRVIAKSTDTQY
TRBJ1-1 TRBV11-3 10 ASSLPTGSAF
TRBJ2-3 TRBV7-6 15 ASSLGQTGGSADTQY
TRBJ1-2 TRBV6-5 11 ASSEAGNYGYT
TRBJ2-3 TRBV7-6 16 ASSLRGSTGGRGDTQY
TRBJ2-1 TRBV6-5 14 ASSWTSGGAGNEQF
TRBJ1-1 TRBV30 11 AWSVQSSTEAF
TRBJ2-5 TRBV5-1 12 ASSKGLDQETQY
TRBJ2-2 TRBV15 13 ATSIQLAGTGELF
TRBJ2-7 TRBV7-2 12 ASTAGTQAYEQY
TRBJ2-1 TRBV7-2 12 ASRPSGDFNEQF
TRBJ2-1 TRBV5-1 14 ASSSQVSSGSNEQF
TRBJ1-4 TRBV9 14 ASSAKQGQGTEKLF
TRBJ2-1 TRBV4-1 14 ASSHQRGGRNNEQF
TRBJ1-2 TRBV6-5 11 ASSYNSLYGYT
TRBJ2-7 TRBV7-2 13 ASSLAVPSSYEQY
TRBJ1-1 TRBV5-5 11 ASSLVRHTEAF
TRBJ2-1 TRBV2 11 ASSEGSGLEQF
TRBJ2-7 TRBV14 14 ASSQGGLAGPYEQY
TRBJ1-1 TRBV5-1 11 ASRYAGDTEAF
TRBJ1-4 TRBV19 11 ASSDRGNEKLF
TRBJ2-7 TRBV4-1 14 ASSQVTGTRTFEQY
- TRBV9 11 ASSVVGGYEQY
TRBJ1-5 TRBV30 13 AWSDARGGNQPQH
TRBJ2-7 TRBV29-1 10 SVGTAAYEQY
TRBJ1-4 TRBV19 15 ASSTPGQGVRNEKLF
TRBJ2-7 TRBV11-2 12 ASSSGLGPYEQY
TRBJ1-2 TRBV5-8 11 ASSLGQGRGYT
TRBJ2-1 TRBV6-1 11 ASNDRVLDEQF
TRBJ2-1 TRBV19 12 ASRGLAGNNEQF
TRBJ1-2 TRBV7-9 12 ASSPGTGPYGYT
TRBJ2-1 TRBV14 14 ASSQLPVLYYNEQF
TRBJ2-5 TRBV5-1 12 ASSLVDSQETQY
TRBJ1-5 TRBV18 13 ASSPVTGMAQPQH
TRBJ2-3 TRBV5-1 12 ASSSGLAGDTQY
TRBJ1-2 TRBV2 12 ASSDRGTGDGYT
TRBJ1-1 TRBV6-5 11 ASSYAPDSEAF
TRBJ2-7 TRBV11-3 13 ASSLSNQRSYEQY
TRBJ2-2 TRBV5-1 14 ASSLEEGPHTGELF
TRBJ2-3 TRBV12-5 13 ASGKPAGGSDTQY
TRBJ2-7 TRBV15 15 ATSRERSGGLGYEQY
TRBJ2-2 TRBV15 12 ATSRDRITGELF
TRBJ2-3 TRBV2 12 ASSERAVADTQY
TRBJ2-7 TRBV18 14 ASSLMVAGGEYEQY
TRBJ2-2 TRBV19 11 ASRDWNTGELF